These 21 T cell receptor beta chains were all obtained from the same sample, sequenced in a study of T cell responses to AZD1222 COVID-19 vaccine. This table comes from immunoSEQ multiplex PCR, and its TCRdb copy is limited to in-frame clones, with some not included. The table records about 130,000 clones, more than 75% of them present only once. The sequencing used peripheral blood, collected on day 0 of AZD1222 vaccination. Every receptor here comes from an adult in good health.

CDR3 DNA: TGTGCCAGCAGTCAAATATTGAACACCGGGGAGCTGTTTTTT. Its protein product is CASSQILNTGELFF. The V gene is TRBV3-1 (or the pseudogene TRBV3-2), the J gene TRBJ2-2; D remains ambiguous. The length of the CDR3 is 14 residues. With 6 bases removed from V and 1 base from J, the gap between germline ends came to 9 bases. Germline assignment: CDR1 LGHDT and CDR2 YNNKEL (reference sequence).

The rearrangement uses TRBV6-5 and TRBJ1-2, with TRBD1 as a possible D gene (5 bases). The V and J ends lost 5 bases and 5 bases respectively, with 15 bases between them. The CDR3 length is 14 residues. Germline V CDR1 and CDR2: MNHEY, SVGAGI. For the CDR3, the DNA is TGTGCCAGCAGTCTCCGGGACCCTCGGTATGGCTACACCTTC. It is translated as CASSLRDPRYGYTF.

DNA of the CDR3: TGTGCCAGCAGCACCGCCGGGACTCCAGTAGGCTACACCTTC. This translates into CASSTAGTPVGYTF. The chain has TRBV5-4 and TRBJ1-2; TRBD1 is a possible D gene (5 bases). The CDR3 loop spans 14 amino acids. The V gene lost 4 bases and the J gene lost 8 bases, with 18 bases spanning the gap. CDR1 is SGHNT, CDR2 YYREEE, per germline (reference sequence).

This chain connects TRBV28 to TRBJ1-3; a weak D match, TRBD1 (5 bases). V lost 3 bases and J 4 bases, leaving 16 bases between the germline ends. CDR3 length: 16 residues. Germline V gene sequence: CDR1 MDHEN, CDR2 SYDVKM. Written as DNA, the CDR3 is TGTGCCAGCAGTTTCCCTCCAGGGCATACGGGAAACACCATATATTTT. Residues: CASSFPPGHTGNTIYF.

The rearrangement joins TRBV19 to TRBJ2-7, with 10 bases identical to TRBD2. The CDR3 spans 13 residues. Germline V gene lookup returns CDR1 LNHDA and CDR2 SQIVND (reference sequence). The trim removed 4 bases at V and 6 bases at J, leaving 3 bases unmatched. The DNA for the CDR3 is TGTGCCAGTAGTACGATAGCGGGGGGCGAGCAGTACTTC. The encoded protein is CASSTIAGGEQYF.

V usage is TRBV27 and J usage is TRBJ2-1; D ambiguous. CDR1 is MNHEY and CDR2 is SMNVEV in the germline V gene (reference sequence). The CDR3 spans 18 residues. The V and J ends lost 2 bases and 0 bases respectively, with 17 bases between them. The CDR3, as DNA: TGTGCCAGCAGTTTACAGTCTAGTGGGGAAAGCTCCTACAATGAGCAGTTCTTC. Translation gives CASSLQSSGESSYNEQFF.

The gene calls are TRBV7-8 and TRBJ2-2; no definite D call. With 2 bases removed from V and 2 bases from J, the gap between germline ends came to 9 bases. Germline CDR1 and CDR2: SGHVS and FQNEAQ. The CDR3 has 15 residues. The CDR3, as DNA: TGTGCCAGCAGCTTAAACCATTTCAACACCGGGGAGCTGTTTTTT. This sequence encodes CASSLNHFNTGELFF.

V is TRBV5-6 and J is TRBJ2-7; no firm D call. CDR3 length equals 12 residues. V lost 0 bases and J lost 1, with 2 bases in between. The germline V gene has CDR1 SGHDT and CDR2 YYEEEE. The CDR3 region is CASSLASYEQYF. In DNA form, the CDR3 reads TGTGCCAGCAGCTTGGCGTCCTACGAGCAGTACTTC.

V gene TRBV19 combines with J gene TRBJ1-5, with D maybe TRBD1 (5 bases). The CDR3 loop spans 14 amino acids. CDR1 LNHDA and CDR2 SQIVND come from the germline V gene (reference sequence). The CDR3 region is CATAHIGGNQPQHF. CDR3 nucleotides: TGTGCGACAGCCCATATCGGGGGCAATCAGCCCCAGCATTTT.

The V and J genes are TRBV10-1 and TRBJ1-4; D is possibly TRBD1 (5 bases). V shed 2 bases and J shed 2 bases, with 12 bases lying between them. Germline V gives CDR1 WNHNN, CDR2 SYGVQD (reference sequence). This CDR3 spans 16 amino acids. The CDR3 nucleotides read TGCGCCAGCAGTGAGCCTAACGGGGCTACTAATGAAAAACTGTTTTTT. Translating gives CASSEPNGATNEKLFF.

V usage is TRBV5-1 and J usage is TRBJ1-1, with 7 bases fitting TRBD1. Per germline, CDR1 SGHRS and CDR2 YFSETQ. Unmatched junction bases numbered 5, after V lost 0 bases and J lost 6 bases. The CDR3 sequence is 14 residues long. In nucleotides, the CDR3 is TGCGCCAGCAGCTTGGACAGGGGTACCGCTGAAGCTTTCTTT. Protein product: CASSLDRGTAEAFF.

This rearrangement joins TRBV18 to TRBJ1-5; D is perhaps TRBD1 (6 bases). V was cut by 3 bases and J by 5 bases, with 11 bases left in between. This CDR3 region has 14 residues. Germline values: CDR1 KGHSH, CDR2 LQKENI. CDR3 DNA sequence: TGTGCCAGCTCACCCACAGGGATGGATCAGCCCCAGCATTTT. Translating gives CASSPTGMDQPQHF.

CDR3 residues: CATSRDIRDTEAFF. The CDR3, as DNA: TGTGCCACCAGCAGAGATATTAGGGACACTGAAGCTTTCTTT. This chain connects TRBV15 to TRBJ1-1; D unresolved. The CDR3 spans 14 residues. Germline assignment: CDR1 LNHNV and CDR2 YYDKDF (reference sequence). Trimming took off 0 bases at V and 3 bases at J, with 8 bases between the two ends.

The table lists this clone with a few counts. The chain couples TRBV18 to TRBJ1-1; 8 nucleotides align to TRBD1. The CDR3 has 16 residues. Per germline, CDR1 KGHSH and CDR2 LQKENI. The J segment lost 6 bases and the V segment lost 2 bases, leaving 11 bases of the junction unmatched. As DNA, the CDR3 is TGTGCCAGCTCACCATCTCAACAGGGGGGGATCGCTGAAGCTTTCTTT. Translated, it gives CASSPSQQGGIAEAFF.

The chain is built from TRBV5-6 and TRBJ2-7; D gene uncertain. CDR1 and CDR2 (germline): SGHDT, YYEEEE. Deletions cut 0 bases from V and 1 base from J, with 5 bases between. The CDR3 has 13 amino acids. This CDR3 reads CASSLGSSYEQYF. CDR3 nucleotide sequence: TGTGCCAGCAGCTTGGGCAGTTCCTACGAGCAGTACTTC.

This clone has more than one count but fewer than ten. The gene calls are TRBV10-3 and TRBJ1-1; D is undetermined. The CDR3 runs 13 residues. The ends were cut back, 2 bases at V and 5 bases at J, with 9 bases in the middle. Germline CDR1 ENHRY, CDR2 SYGVKD. CDR3: CAISEEGNTEAFF. For the CDR3, the DNA is TGTGCCATCAGTGAGGAGGGCAATACTGAAGCTTTCTTT.

J is TRBJ1-6 and V is TRBV7-9; 10 nucleotides agree with TRBD1. V gave up 0 bases and J gave up 10 bases; unmatched junction bases: 6. The CDR3 has 16 amino acids. The germline CDR1 and CDR2 sequences are SEHNR and FQNEAQ (reference sequence). The chain's CDR3 is CASSLARTGGLSPLHF. As DNA, the CDR3 is TGTGCCAGCAGCTTAGCGAGGACAGGGGGACTATCACCCCTCCACTTT.

The gene calls are TRBV7-2 and TRBJ1-5, with D perhaps matching TRBD1 (5 bases). Per the germline V gene, CDR1 is SGHTA and CDR2 is FQGNSA. The CDR3 has 17 residues. V was clipped by 3 bases and J by 0 bases, with 15 bases between them. CDR3 nucleotides: TGTGCCAGCAGCTTCGTGGGGGGTCGGGGTAGCAATCAGCCCCAGCATTTT. It yields the protein CASSFVGGRGSNQPQHF.

This clone was seen ten or more times. V usage is TRBV3-1 (or the pseudogene TRBV3-2) and J usage is TRBJ2-7, with 8 nucleotides matching TRBD2. This CDR3 has 14 residues. J lost 3 bases, V lost 4 bases, and 5 bases had no gene match. Germline loops: CDR1 LGHDT, CDR2 YNNKEL (reference sequence). CDR3 sequence (DNA): TGTGCCAGCAGCCTCCTCCGGGGGGGCTACGAGCAGTACTTC. This encodes CASSLLRGGYEQYF.

The genes are TRBV14 and TRBJ2-5; D unresolved. The germline V and J ends were trimmed by 2 bases and 6 bases, with 7 bases remaining between them. This CDR3 is built from 12 residues. Germline V gives CDR1 SGHDN, CDR2 FVKESK. The CDR3: CASSQYTQTQYF. The CDR3 DNA is TGTGCCAGCAGCCAATACACTCAGACCCAGTACTTC.

The chain combines TRBV28 with TRBJ2-7, with 10 bases matching TRBD1. The CDR3 is 16 amino acids. Germline-derived CDR1 and CDR2 are MDHEN and SYDVKM. The J segment lost 1 base and the V segment lost 6 bases, leaving 9 bases of the junction unmatched. CDR3: CASRVAGGQGSYEQYF. The CDR3, as DNA: TGTGCCAGCAGGGTCGCCGGGGGACAGGGGTCCTACGAGCAGTACTTC.